This T cell receptor beta chain was retrieved from a study of OX40 agonist ivuxolimab in advanced cancers. About the study: Among those enrolled, mean age was about 58 years (range 23 to 79) and approximately 80% were male. Study outcomes and limitations: More expanded clones were found, on average, in CD8+ than in CD4+ T cells.

TCRdb keeps only in-frame clones here, not all; method: immunoSEQ multiplex PCR. The table shows 45,000 to 70,000 clones, with 85% to 90% occurring only once. The V end lost 11 bases, the J end lost 1 base, and 17 bases lay between the germline ends. Germline V gives CDR1 MNHNY, CDR2 SVGAGI (reference sequence). This CDR3 comprises 14 residues. Comment on this clone: Its matching antigen is unknown.

The clonotype originates from an adult with an advanced solid tumor such as melanoma, head and neck, liver or kidney cancer. The rearrangement uses TRBV6-6 and TRBJ1-2; no reliable D call. The sequences come from CD4+ or CD8+ T cells sorted from blood, collected in a trial of the OX40 agonist ivuxolimab. The CDR3: CASLRSGGNYGYTF. CDR3 coding DNA: TGTGCCTCCCTACGGAGCGGCGGTAACTATGGCTACACCTTC.